This TCR beta chain derives from a study of blood T cell repertoires in COVID-19. Study as a whole: The origin of the acute and convalescent COVID-19 samples was the United States, Italy and Spain. In each case, the material was cDNA or gDNA derived from T cells, B-cell-depleted T cells, or PBMCs.

Original handling: Counts of nucleated cells, estimated from reference gene primer amplification, were obtained. Profiled with immunoSEQ multiplex PCR; TCRdb holds only in-frame clones, not every one. Clonal size and the V and J genes are those of that table, whereas D and trimming came from the DNA. Of roughly 120,000 clones detected, approximately 90% appear once; the ten largest clones hold around 3%. V gave up 3 bases and J gave up 3 bases; unmatched junction bases: 5. Germline V gene data show CDR1 as SGHNT and CDR2 as YENEEA. This CDR3 has 16 amino acids. This clone was counted a single time. This TCR was recovered from a woman between 50 and 59 years old with acute or convalescent COVID-19. The chain has TRBV11-3 and TRBJ2-1, with 10 bases matching TRBD2. Material: peripheral blood. For the CDR3, the DNA is TGTGCCAGCAGCTTGCCTAGCGGGAGTGGCTACAATGAGCAGTTCTTC. Its translation is CASSLPSGSGYNEQFF.